At least ten counts were recorded for the clone carrying this T cell receptor beta chain. The antigen is unknown. The investigators amplified TCR beta CDR3 regions from RNA transcripts. HTBI primers were employed in a first-round RT-PCR of the TCR CDR3. TCRdb reprocessed the multiplex PCR reads via MiXCR and lists one record per CDR3 protein. The profile shows hundreds of thousands of distinct CDR3 sequences, around 39% of them singletons. These data come from a study of T cells in Graves' hyperthyroidism and ophthalmopathy. The V gene lost 4 bases and the J gene lost 3 bases, with 15 bases spanning the gap. The CDR3 is made up of 15 amino acids. Germline CDR1 and CDR2: LNHDA and SQIVND (reference sequence). Diagnosis of hyperthyroidism was new in patients aged 18 to 65, and its duration was under 2 months. In making diagnoses, clinical symptoms, serum thyroxine and TRAb, thyroid ultrasound and orbital computed tomography were all used.

General study points: Ophthalmopathy and stable hyperthyroidism were told apart by a 13 V-J model. In the blood, most expanded thyroid clonotypes above 0.001 appeared as well.

This TCR derives from a man between 18 and 35 years old with Graves' hyperthyroidism. Sequencing used blood. The chain uses TRBV19 and TRBJ1-2; no clear D. The CDR3: CASSTDMARYYGYTF. CDR3 in DNA: TGTGCCAGTAGTACAGACATGGCGAGATACTATGGCTACACCTTC.